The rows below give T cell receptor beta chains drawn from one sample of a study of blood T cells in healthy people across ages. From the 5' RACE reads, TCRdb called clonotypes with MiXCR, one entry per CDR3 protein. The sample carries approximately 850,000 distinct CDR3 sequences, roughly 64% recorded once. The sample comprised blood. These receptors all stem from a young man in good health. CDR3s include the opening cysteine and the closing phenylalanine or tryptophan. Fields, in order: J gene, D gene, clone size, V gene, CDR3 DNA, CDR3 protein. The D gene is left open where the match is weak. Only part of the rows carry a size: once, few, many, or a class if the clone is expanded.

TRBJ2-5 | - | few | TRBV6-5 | TGTGCCAGCACCGAGTCGCCTTCCAAGGAGACCCAGTACTTC | CASTESPSKETQYF
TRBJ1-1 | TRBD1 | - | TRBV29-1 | TGCAGCGTTGACCGGGACAGGGCCTACACTGAAGCTTTCTTT | CSVDRDRAYTEAFF
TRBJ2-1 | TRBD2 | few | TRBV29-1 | TGCAGCGTTTATCGGGAGGGCCTCGAGTACTACAATGAGCAGTTCTTC | CSVYREGLEYYNEQFF
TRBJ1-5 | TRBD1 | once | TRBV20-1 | TGCAGTGCTAGAGATTTGTCAAGGACAGGGGCCATATATAGCAATCAGCCCCAGCATTTT | CSARDLSRTGAIYSNQPQHF
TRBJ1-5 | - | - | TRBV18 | TGTGCCAGCTCACCATCCGGTCGGGAGGGCATCGAGCATTTT | CASSPSGREGIEHF
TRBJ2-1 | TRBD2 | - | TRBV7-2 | TGTGCCAGCAGCCCCAGTTTCCGACGCAGTCTAGCGGAGCACTACAATGAGCAGTTCTTC | CASSPSFRRSLAEHYNEQFF
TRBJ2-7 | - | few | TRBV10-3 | TGTGCCATCAGTGATGGGGGCCCCTACGAGCAGTACTTC | CAISDGGPYEQYF
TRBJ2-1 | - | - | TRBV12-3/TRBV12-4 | TGTGCCAGCACCCACGAAGGTGGGAGAAACAATGAGCAGTTCTTC | CASTHEGGRNNEQFF
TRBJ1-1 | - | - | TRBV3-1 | TGTGCCAGCAGTTGGGAGGCCACTGAAGCTTTCTTT | CASSWEATEAFF
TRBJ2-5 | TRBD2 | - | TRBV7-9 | TGTGCCAGCAGCCGAGGCCAAGCGGGGGGGAGTTTGGTGACCCAGTACTTC | CASSRGQAGGSLVTQYF
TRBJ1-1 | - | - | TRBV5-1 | TGCGCCAGCAGCTTGGTTCTGGTAATGTCCGGGATGAACACTGAAGCTTTCTTT | CASSLVLVMSGMNTEAFF
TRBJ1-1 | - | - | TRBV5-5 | TGTGCCAGCAGTTATCCCGGGTCCACTGAAGCTTTCTTT | CASSYPGSTEAFF
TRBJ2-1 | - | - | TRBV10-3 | TGTGCCATCAGTGAGTCCGGGCCGGGGAATGAGCAGTTCTTC | CAISESGPGNEQFF
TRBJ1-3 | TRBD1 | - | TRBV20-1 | TGCAGTGCTAAACGGACAGGCGGTGGAAACACCATATATTTT | CSAKRTGGGNTIYF
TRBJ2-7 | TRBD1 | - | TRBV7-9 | TGTGCCAGCAGCACCGAGCTGACAGGGTCGCCCTACGAGCAGTACTTC | CASSTELTGSPYEQYF
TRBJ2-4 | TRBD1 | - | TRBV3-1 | TGTGCCAGCAGCCTCCAGGGGGATGGAAACATTCAGTACTTC | CASSLQGDGNIQYF
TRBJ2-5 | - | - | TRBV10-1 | TGCGCCAGCAGTGAGAGCGCAGGGACCAACCAAGAGACCCAGTACTTC | CASSESAGTNQETQYF
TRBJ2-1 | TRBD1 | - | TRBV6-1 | TGTGCCAGCAGTAACCCCGGGACAGGGAGGTACAATGAGCAGTTCTTC | CASSNPGTGRYNEQFF
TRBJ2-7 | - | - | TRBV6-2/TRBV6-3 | TGTGCCAGCAAGCCCCGGGGGGACAGTGTCTACGAGCAGTACTTC | CASKPRGDSVYEQYF
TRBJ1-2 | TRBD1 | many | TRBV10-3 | TGTGCCATCAGTGAGGGATCTAGGACAGGGCGCTATGGCTACACCTTC | CAISEGSRTGRYGYTF
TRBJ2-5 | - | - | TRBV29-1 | TGCAGCGTTGAACCCTCAGGGGATATAGGGACCCAGTACTTC | CSVEPSGDIGTQYF
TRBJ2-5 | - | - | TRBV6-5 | TGTGCCAGTATGCCCCTGGGCGGAGAGACCCAGTACTTC | CASMPLGGETQYF
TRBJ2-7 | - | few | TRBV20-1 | TGCAGTGCTGGCCCGCCGGGGCCCGCCTACGAGCAGTACTTC | CSAGPPGPAYEQYF
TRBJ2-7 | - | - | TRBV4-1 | TGCGCCAGCAGCCAAGATGGGAATAAGTATTCTCTCTACGAGCAGTACTTC | CASSQDGNKYSLYEQYF
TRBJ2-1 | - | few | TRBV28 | TGTGCCAGCAGTTTGAGGGTTGAGGGAGGCAATGAGCAGTTCTTC | CASSLRVEGGNEQFF
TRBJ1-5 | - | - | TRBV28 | TGTGCCAGCACCGTTGGGGTGGCTCGGGCCCAGCATTTT | CASTVGVARAQHF
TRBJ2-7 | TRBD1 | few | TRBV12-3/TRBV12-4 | TGTGCCAGCATGATTAGGGGGCGGAGGACTTACAATGAGCAGTACTTC | CASMIRGRRTYNEQYF
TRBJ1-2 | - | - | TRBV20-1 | TGCAGTGCTAGAGATCTGAGATATGGCTACACCTTC | CSARDLRYGYTF
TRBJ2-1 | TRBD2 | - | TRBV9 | TGTGCCAGCAGCGTAGATCCCAGACTAGCCAGCAATGAGCAGTTCTTC | CASSVDPRLASNEQFF
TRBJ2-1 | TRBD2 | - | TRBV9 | TGTGCCAGCAGCGCTAGCGGGGGCCTCAATGAGCAGTTCTTC | CASSASGGLNEQFF
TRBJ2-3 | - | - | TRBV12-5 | TGTGCTAGTGCCCTCACAGATACGCAGTATTTT | CASALTDTQYF
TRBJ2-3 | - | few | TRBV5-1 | TGCGCCAGCTCAGAGACAATTAGAGATACGCAGTATTTT | CASSETIRDTQYF
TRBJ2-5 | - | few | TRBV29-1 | TGCAGCGAACCTGGGGCCCAGTACTTC | CSEPGAQYF
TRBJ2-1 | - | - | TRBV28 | TGTGCCAGCAGTTTGAGTCTACATGAGCAGTTCTTC | CASSLSLHEQFF
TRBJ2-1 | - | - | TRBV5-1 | TGCGCCAGCAGCTTGGGTGGCGGGGGCAGGCATGAGCAGTTCTTC | CASSLGGGGRHEQFF
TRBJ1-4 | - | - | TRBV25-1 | TGTGCCAGCAGTGTCCGAGGGGGGAATGAAAAACTGTTTTTT | CASSVRGGNEKLFF
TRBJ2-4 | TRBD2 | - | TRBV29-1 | TGCAGCGTTGGACTAGCGGGAGAAGGGCAGTACTTC | CSVGLAGEGQYF